This T cell receptor beta chain was sequenced in a study of shared clonotypes between healthy human individuals (dated by TCRdb to between 2020 and 2021). As for the study more broadly: A couple of women and three men aged 18 to 49 years were included in the cohort. For each donor, three plates each were used for CD4 naive and CD4 memory, two plates were used for CD8 naive, and one plate was used for CD8 memory. Blood TCR repertoires of a handful of healthy adults were deeply sequenced to estimate repertoire size and the extent of clonotype sharing between individuals. To increase sequencing depth and limit assay-specific biases, TCR repertoire library preparation and sequencing were carried out by different laboratories using diverse techniques. Each donor's leukapheresis produced roughly between about 0.8 and 10 billion PBMCs.

Of note for this clone: Its antigen is not yet known. Base quality data are lacking; no much larger clone is found one base away.

The donors were healthy, HIV-negative adults with no recently reported acute infections or vaccinations. All donors were Caucasian adults living in Nashville, Tennessee, USA. CD4+ T cells were enriched through magnetic negative selection, after which naive cells were positively selected on CD45RA and the remaining negative fraction served as the memory subset. After blood collection by leukapheresis, PBMCs were isolated using Ficoll-Histopaque density gradient centrifugation and then cryopreserved in the vapor phase of liquid nitrogen. Analytical flow cytometry was used to check the purity and quantity of each magnetically sorted T cell population. From each sorted fraction, genomic DNA was isolated and quantified by UV absorbance on a Nanodrop 2000c. Here is what the overall study found, with its caveats: Sampling was limited to blood, and TCR repertoires in tissue likely differ from TCR repertoires in blood. Naive subsets generally had larger estimated clonotype richness than memory subsets. Incomplete sequencing was indicated by rarefaction of sorted-subset datasets, despite the large sequencing depth. Pairwise subsampling indicated that sequencing depth was expected to affect the degree of clonotype sharing among donors. Because the study included only a small number of donors, the genetic and exposure-history diversity represented was limited. Sharing across a few donors was observed for around 5% of naive CD4, over 3% of naive CD8, 2% to 2.5% of memory CD4, and approximately 0.41% of memory CD8 clonotypes. Compared with non-shared clonotypes, clonotypes shared by all four sorted-subset donors had higher generation probabilities.

TCR CDR3 regions were amplified from genomic DNA by multiplex PCR using the deep immunoSEQ assay. For each cell subset, the extracted genomic DNA was distributed evenly across all wells of several immunoSEQ 96-well plates, and each plate served as one replicate. Each replicate PCR for sorted subsets received about 200 ng genomic DNA, equal to around 32,000 T cell genomes. The purified libraries were quantified using a Qubit 3.0 fluorometer, sized with a Bioanalyzer 2100, and then quantified again using the KAPA Library Quantification kit. Every immunoSEQ 96-well plate was sequenced on a separate single-read 150-cycle Illumina NextSeq 550 flow cell. Per the source publication's procedure: Because only junctional sequences without quality scores were contained in the immunoSEQ output, filtering matching that applied to full-length reads could not be performed. Sequences were annotated with PyIR, a Python wrapper for IgBLAST v1.9, and V/J genes and CDR3 were assigned using IMGT germline references. Reads were filtered out if the reads had weak V/J assignments (E-value above 1e-6), no CDR3, stop codons, out-of-frame junctions, or ambiguous translated residues. V3J clonotypes were defined as sequences sharing the same inferred V gene, J gene, and CDR3 amino acid sequence. Percentage overlap between repertoires was computed as shared unique clonotypes divided by the size of the smaller repertoire. Repertoire richness was assessed with RTK rarefaction, the Chao1 estimator, and Recon v2.1 estimates of unobserved clonotypes. For all TCRbeta clonotypes obtained by the gDNA method from a handful of donors, generation probabilities were computed with OLGA. TCRdb carries this immuneACCESS record with in-frame sequences only. Its versions omit some clonotypes, under half of them owing to an unresolved V gene in the studies checked, with the rest unexplained. The V and J calls and clone size were taken over from that table, and D and trimming were inferred from the DNA. For this sample there are approximately 2.5 million clones; over 85% appear just once. The ten most abundant clones make up 0.36% of the sample.

Specimen: naive CD4+ T cells from PBMCs. This specimen's cell subset or site label, per the study, means: CD45RA+ positively selected. The clonotype comes from a man aged 18 to 29 in good health. Some clones in this sample may be carry-over from other donors' samples.

The DNA sequence follows: TGTGCCAGCAGCTTAGTCGGGGTCGCGAATACGCAGTATTTT. This translates into CASSLVGVANTQYF. The V gene is TRBV7-9 and the J gene is TRBJ2-3, and TRBD2 may be the D gene, going by 5 matching bases. Trimming at the junction amounts to 1 base on V and 7 bases on J, and the germline ends lie 12 bases apart. The CDR3 numbers 14 residues from cysteine through phenylalanine. Solely the CDR3 DNA is kept, with 42 bases framed from the first base. Via the germline V gene (reference sequence), CDR1 is SEHNR and CDR2 FQNEAQ.